Shown below are 32 T cell receptor beta chains from a single sample sequenced in a study of identical twins. TCRdb ran MiXCR on the 5' RACE reads and lists one entry per CDR3 protein. The sample holds over 600,000 distinct CDR3 sequences, 21% seen once. The sample also formed part of further work on T cells expressing NK-cell markers.

The sample consisted of PBMCs. Receptors originate from a woman between 18 and 29 years old in good health.

This clonotype appeared a few times. The chain has TRBV25-1 and TRBJ2-3; unclear D gene. Trimming took off 6 bases at V and 5 bases at J, with 3 bases between the two ends. The V gene's germline CDR1 is MGHDK and CDR2 SYGVNS. CDR3 length: 10 residues. The CDR3 spells CASREDTQYF. The CDR3, as DNA: TGTGCCAGCAGAGAAGATACGCAGTATTTT.

At least ten counts were recorded for this clonotype. This rearrangement joins TRBV4-3 to TRBJ2-1; TRBD2 matches at 8 bases. J lost 7 bases, V lost 4 bases, and 6 bases had no gene match. The germline CDR1 and CDR2 sequences are LGHNA and YSLEER. CDR3 length: 14 residues. CDR3 amino acids: CASSLGLDGNEQFF. The CDR3 region has the DNA TGCGCCAGCAGCCTGGGACTAGACGGGAATGAGCAGTTCTTC.

This clonotype has only a few counts. The chain employs TRBV7-9 and TRBJ2-1; 8 bases line up with TRBD1. Trimming removed 3 bases from V and 6 bases from J; junction bases left unmatched: 7. Germline V gene sequence: CDR1 SEHNR, CDR2 FQNEAQ (reference sequence). The CDR3 length is 15 residues. CDR3 sequence reads: CASSFQGAIINEQFF. Written as DNA, the CDR3 is TGTGCCAGCAGCTTCCAGGGGGCCATCATCAATGAGCAGTTCTTC.

This clonotype was observed many times. V is TRBV7-2 and J is TRBJ2-3; 8 bases fit TRBD2. After removal of 5 bases from V and 2 bases from J, the junction contained 12 bases not matched to a gene. CDR1 is SGHTA, CDR2 FQGNSA, per germline. The CDR3 contains 17 residues. CDR3 amino acids: CASSVRVGGGPTDTQYF. The CDR3 DNA reads as TGTGCCAGCAGCGTTCGGGTGGGCGGGGGGCCCACAGATACGCAGTATTTT.

The sample holds many counts of this clonotype. V and J are TRBV6-5 and TRBJ2-2; no definite D call. Between the trimmed V and J ends, which lost 6 bases and 1 base, there was a span of 3 bases. The length of the CDR3 is 12 residues. Per germline, CDR1 MNHEY and CDR2 SVGAGI. The CDR3 spells CASRGNTGELFF. CDR3 coding DNA: TGTGCCAGCAGGGGGAACACCGGGGAGCTGTTTTTT.

The chain uses TRBV4-3 and TRBJ1-5; a possible D gene is TRBD1 (5 bases). The CDR3 totals 15 residues. CDR1 is LGHNA, CDR2 YSLEER, per germline. The ends were cut back, 6 bases at V and 2 bases at J, with 14 bases in the middle. CDR3 residues: CASSFGHDRNQPQHF. The CDR3, as DNA: TGCGCCAGCAGTTTCGGACACGATCGCAATCAGCCCCAGCATTTT.

This rearrangement joins TRBV5-5 to TRBJ2-1; the D gene is possibly TRBD2 (5 bases). This CDR3 spans 14 amino acids. CDR1 SGHKS and CDR2 YYEKEE come from the germline V gene (reference sequence). Trimming removed 2 bases from V and 8 bases from J, with 14 bases in between. This CDR3 reads CASSLERRTDEQFF. CDR3 nucleotides: TGTGCCAGCAGCTTAGAGCGGAGAACGGATGAGCAGTTCTTC.

This chain joins TRBV7-2 and TRBJ2-5; 9 bases are shared with TRBD1. The ends lost 8 bases at V and 3 bases at J; junction bases unmatched: 13. CDR3 size: 16 residues. Germline values: CDR1 SGHTA, CDR2 FQGNSA. The CDR3 coding sequence is TGTGCCAGCGTATGGGGTCTCGGGACAGGGAAAGAGACCCAGTACTTC. As protein: CASVWGLGTGKETQYF.

This clonotype was counted once. The V and J genes are TRBV11-3 and TRBJ2-1; no clear D. V was clipped by 2 bases and J by 5 bases, with 7 bases between them. Germline CDR1 is SGHNT and CDR2 is YENEEA. The CDR3 loop spans 13 amino acids. The DNA of the CDR3 is TGTGCCAGCAGCTTAATACCTAACAATGAGCAGTTCTTC. Translating it yields CASSLIPNNEQFF.

This clonotype was counted ten times or more. CDR3 protein: CASSLFGSQPQHF. In DNA form, the CDR3 reads TGTGCCAGCAGTTTGTTTGGGTCTCAGCCCCAGCATTTT. V is TRBV12-3 or TRBV12-4 and J is TRBJ1-5; D remains ambiguous. Between the trimmed V and J ends, which lost 3 bases and 6 bases, there was a span of 9 bases. This CDR3 has 13 amino acids.

This clonotype was seen a handful of times. This rearrangement joins TRBV12-3 or TRBV12-4 to TRBJ2-7, with D perhaps being TRBD1 or TRBD2 (6 bases each). V was cut by 7 bases and J by 4 bases, with 14 bases left in between. The CDR3 consists of 13 residues. The CDR3 loop is CASTSRGEYEQYF. The CDR3 nucleotides are TGTGCCAGCACCTCGAGGGGGGAGTACGAGCAGTACTTC.

The chain is built from TRBV30 and TRBJ2-1; 7 bases agree with TRBD2. The CDR3 totals 15 residues. Trimming cost V 2 bases and J 3 bases; bases outside gene matches: 7. Germline assignment: CDR1 GTSNPN and CDR2 SVGIG (reference sequence). CDR3 coding DNA: TGTGCCTGGAGTAACGTCGGGGGGATCTACAATGAGCAGTTCTTC. Amino acid sequence: CAWSNVGGIYNEQFF.

V is TRBV6-5 and J is TRBJ2-2; D is unclear. The germline V gene encodes CDR1 MNHEY and CDR2 SVGAGI. The CDR3 contains 13 residues. V was trimmed by 4 bases and J by 3 bases, leaving 6 bases between them. CDR3 nucleotides: TGTGCCAGCAGTTTCGACCACACCGGGGAGCTGTTTTTT. It is translated as CASSFDHTGELFF.

In this sample, this clonotype turned up a few times. The V call is TRBV12-3 or TRBV12-4, the J call TRBJ2-1, with unresolved D. V shed 6 bases and J shed 9 bases, with 6 bases lying between them. The CDR3 has 10 residues. This CDR3 is CASRSSEQFF. CDR3 sequence (DNA): TGTGCCAGCAGGAGCTCTGAGCAGTTCTTC.

This clonotype was counted a few times. The V call is TRBV12-3 or TRBV12-4, the J call TRBJ2-7; 13 bases match TRBD2. V gave up 5 bases and J gave up 3 bases; unmatched junction bases: 10. There are 17 residues in the CDR3. The CDR3 reads CASSPQPRLAGGYEQYF. The CDR3, as DNA: TGTGCCAGCAGTCCACAGCCCCGACTAGCGGGAGGCTACGAGCAGTACTTC.

This chain uses TRBV4-2 with TRBJ2-3; 7 nucleotides line up with TRBD2. CDR1 and CDR2 (germline): LGHNA, YNFKEQ. The CDR3 totals 15 residues. V lost 1 base and J lost 2; bases outside the gene matches: 3. Written as DNA, the CDR3 is TGTGCCAGCAGCCAAGCGCTAGCGGACACAGATACGCAGTATTTT. It translates to CASSQALADTDTQYF.

The chain uses TRBV20-1 and TRBJ2-7, with TRBD1 identical over 7 bases. The CDR3 covers 15 residues. The germline gives CDR1 DFQATT, CDR2 SNEGSKA (reference sequence). Unmatched junction bases numbered 13, after V lost 6 bases and J lost 2 bases. CDR3 bases: TGCAGTGCGACCTCCACAGGGACAGTCCCCTACGAGCAGTACTTC. This codes for CSATSTGTVPYEQYF.

This clonotype was counted between two and nine times. The genes are TRBV5-5 and TRBJ2-1; TRBD2 is a possible D gene (6 bases). The germline V and J ends were trimmed by 10 bases and 4 bases, with 15 bases remaining between them. Germline loops: CDR1 SGHKS, CDR2 YYEKEE (reference sequence). This CDR3 spans 13 amino acids. CDR3 sequence: CARGLTPYNEQFF. The CDR3, as DNA: TGTGCCCGCGGACTAACGCCTTACAATGAGCAGTTCTTC.

This clonotype was observed a handful of times. This sequence joins TRBV18 and TRBJ2-5; 8 nucleotides line up with TRBD1. CDR1 KGHSH and CDR2 LQKENI come from the germline V gene. The CDR3 is 14 residues long. J was trimmed by 5 bases and V by 10 bases; bases with no gene match: 12. The CDR3 loop is CATERQGRRETQYF. The CDR3 bases are TGTGCCACCGAAAGACAGGGGCGGCGGGAGACCCAGTACTTC. Full variable domain (outside the CDR3, taken from reference TRBV18 and TRBJ2-5): NAGVMQNPRHLVRRRGQEARLRCSPMKGHSHVYWYRQLPEEGLKFMVYLQKENIIDESGMPKERFSAEFPKEGPSILRIQQVVRGDSAAYFCATERQGRRETQYFGPGTRLLVL.

This clonotype has just one count. The chain couples TRBV2 to TRBJ2-2; 7 nucleotides align to TRBD1. Trimming cost V 6 bases and J 1 base; bases outside gene matches: 5. The CDR3 extends over 15 amino acids. Germline-derived CDR1 and CDR2 are SNHLY and FYNNEI. In DNA form, the CDR3 reads TGTGCCAGCAGAGAGACAGGGATGAACACCGGGGAGCTGTTTTTT. It translates to CASRETGMNTGELFF.

V usage is TRBV5-5 and J usage is TRBJ2-1; D not resolved. Germline V gene lookup returns CDR1 SGHKS and CDR2 YYEKEE (reference sequence). V was trimmed by 2 bases and J by 3 bases, leaving 12 bases between them. This CDR3 region has 15 residues. DNA of the CDR3: TGTGCCAGCAGCTTTTCCCCTGTAGTCTACAATGAGCAGTTCTTC. Residues: CASSFSPVVYNEQFF.

The chain employs TRBV2 and TRBJ1-2, with unresolved D. Germline CDR1 reads SNHLY; CDR2 reads FYNNEI. This CDR3 has 14 residues. The germline V and J ends were trimmed by 9 bases and 3 bases, with 17 bases remaining between them. CDR3 sequence reads: CASGLPQGHYGYTF. In DNA, the CDR3 is TGTGCCAGTGGCCTGCCCCAAGGTCACTATGGCTACACCTTC.

This clonotype was seen at least ten times. The CDR3, as DNA: TGCGCCAGCAGCTTGTGGGGTGCATCAACGGGGCACAATGAGCAGTTCTTC. Protein sequence: CASSLWGASTGHNEQFF. The chain uses TRBV5-1 and TRBJ2-1, with D possibly being TRBD1 or TRBD2 (5 bases each). This CDR3 has 17 amino acids. Trimming pared 1 base from V and 5 bases from J, leaving 19 bases between. The germline V gene encodes CDR1 SGHRS and CDR2 YFSETQ.

This clonotype came up a few times. The rearrangement links TRBV20-1 to TRBJ2-2, with D perhaps matching TRBD2 (6 bases). This CDR3 comprises 16 residues. CDR1 DFQATT and CDR2 SNEGSKA come from the germline V gene (reference sequence). Trimming removed 4 bases from V and 6 bases from J, with 21 bases in between. CDR3: CSAIIRGRKGSGELFF. The CDR3, as DNA: TGCAGTGCTATAATACGGGGGAGAAAAGGTTCCGGGGAGCTGTTTTTT.

The J gene is TRBJ1-5, the V gene TRBV6-1, with unresolved D. Trimming removed 6 bases at V and 2 bases at J, with 17 bases between. Germline values: CDR1 MNHNS, CDR2 SASEGT. CDR3 length: 16 amino acids. The chain's CDR3 is CASSPRGPGGNQPQHF. CDR3 sequence (DNA): TGTGCCAGCAGCCCCCGAGGACCGGGCGGCAATCAGCCCCAGCATTTT.

This clonotype was seen a handful of times. V is TRBV20-1 and J is TRBJ2-1; no clear D gene. Trimming removed 5 bases from V and 8 bases from J, with 13 bases in between. In germline, CDR1 is DFQATT, CDR2 SNEGSKA (reference sequence). This CDR3 region has 12 residues. The CDR3 is CSAALKWDEQFF. The CDR3 DNA follows: TGCAGTGCTGCCCTTAAGTGGGATGAGCAGTTCTTC.

This clonotype was observed once. The V and J genes are TRBV20-1 and TRBJ2-1, with D unclear. Germline V gene sequence: CDR1 DFQATT, CDR2 SNEGSKA (reference sequence). Between the trimmed V and J ends, which lost 3 bases and 1 base, there was a span of 13 bases. The CDR3 is 15 amino acids. The CDR3 here is CSARTGPSSYNEQFF. The CDR3 bases are TGCAGTGCTAGGACTGGCCCTTCGTCCTACAATGAGCAGTTCTTC.

In this sample, this clonotype turned up a few times. At one end, the junction sequence differs from germline, possibly due to a read error. This chain connects TRBV11-3 to TRBJ2-1, with TRBD2 as a possible D gene (6 bases). Germline loops: CDR1 SGHNT, CDR2 YENEEA. The CDR3 consists of 15 residues. This CDR3 is CASSLVGTVYNEQFF. In DNA, the CDR3 is TGTGCCAGCAGTTTAGTTGGGACTGTCTACAATGAGCAGTTCTTC.

This clonotype was seen more than once but under ten times. V usage is TRBV20-1 and J usage is TRBJ2-7; 8 nucleotides align to TRBD2. Germline-derived CDR1 and CDR2 are DFQATT and SNEGSKA (reference sequence). The CDR3 covers 14 residues. V shed 4 bases, J shed 4 bases, and the junction held 9 bases outside the gene matches. The CDR3 is CSAISFPGGYEQYF. The CDR3 bases are TGCAGTGCTATATCATTTCCGGGAGGGTACGAGCAGTACTTC.

The V and J genes are TRBV4-1 and TRBJ1-2; TRBD1 is a possible D gene (5 bases). From germline, CDR1 is MGHRA and CDR2 YSYEKL. The CDR3 length is 17 residues. Trimming removed 4 bases at V and 2 bases at J, with 20 bases between. CDR3: CASSPGNRGGRNYGYTF. The DNA for the CDR3 is TGCGCCAGCAGCCCAGGGAATAGGGGAGGGAGAAACTATGGCTACACCTTC.

The chain is built from TRBV4-3 and TRBJ2-3; 8 bases line up with TRBD2. Germline V lookup: CDR1 LGHNA, CDR2 YSLEER. There are 16 residues in the CDR3. V shed 2 bases, J shed 4 bases, and the junction held 8 bases outside the gene matches. The CDR3 sequence is CASSQPLPGGADTQYF. In nucleotides, the CDR3 is TGCGCCAGCAGCCAACCTCTCCCGGGAGGGGCAGATACGCAGTATTTT.

The V gene is TRBV7-6, the J gene TRBJ2-7; maybe TRBD1 (6 bases). The CDR3 spans 15 residues. Trimming took off 2 bases at V and 3 bases at J, with 14 bases between the two ends. In germline, CDR1 is SGHVS, CDR2 FNYEAQ. CDR3 in DNA: TGTGCCAGCAGCTTAATGTGGGGGCCCTACTACGAGCAGTACTTC. It yields the protein CASSLMWGPYYEQYF.